This TCR beta chain was observed in a study of T cell responses to AZD1222 COVID-19 vaccine. General study results and limits: The reported proportion of spike-specific TCRs targeting unmutated variant regions was nearly half. Repertoires in all cases were sampled only once the peak T cell response had passed. Spike-specific TCR depth and breadth grew after two AZD1222 doses.

On this clone: What it recognizes is unknown.

TCRdb keeps only in-frame clones here, not all; method: immunoSEQ multiplex PCR. Of over 120,000 clones listed, 85% to 95% are singletons. This sequence originates from an adult who had recovered from COVID-19. Sequencing was performed on peripheral blood, taken after recovery from COVID-19.

CDR3 in DNA: TGTGCCTGGACTAGACAGGGGGCTAATTCACCCCTCCACTTT. Protein product: CAWTRQGANSPLHF. The genes are TRBV30 and TRBJ1-6; TRBD1 aligns across 10 bases. CDR1 and CDR2 from the germline V gene are GTSNPN and SVGIG (reference sequence). This CDR3 has 14 residues. With V trimmed by 4 bases and J by 6 bases, 3 bases remained unmatched.